This T cell receptor (beta chain) was identified during a study of T cells after yellow fever vaccination. Study information: Separation of EM, EMRA, CM and Tscm memory subsets by sorting relied on CD3, CD45RA, CCR7 and CD95.

This clonotype was seen ten or more times. TCRdb processed the 5' RACE reads anew with MiXCR; each CDR3 protein has one entry. Of about 12,000 distinct CDR3 sequences in the sample, nearly 5% are singletons; the top ten hold around half. CDR3 length: 14 amino acids. V was clipped by 9 bases and J by 5 bases; unmatched bases: 7. CDR1 MDHEN and CDR2 SYDVKM come from the germline V gene. The chain joins TRBV28 to TRBJ2-1, with 10 bases matching TRBD2. The specimen was PBMCs, either bulk or a sorted T-cell subset (CD4+, CD8+, memory, or dextramer-sorted; not recorded which), collected 45 days after the yellow fever booster vaccination. The sequence derives from a young man who received the YFV17D yellow fever vaccine. CDR3 sequence: CASGAGGEHNEQFF. The DNA for the CDR3 is TGTGCCAGTGGAGCGGGAGGGGAACACAATGAGCAGTTCTTC.